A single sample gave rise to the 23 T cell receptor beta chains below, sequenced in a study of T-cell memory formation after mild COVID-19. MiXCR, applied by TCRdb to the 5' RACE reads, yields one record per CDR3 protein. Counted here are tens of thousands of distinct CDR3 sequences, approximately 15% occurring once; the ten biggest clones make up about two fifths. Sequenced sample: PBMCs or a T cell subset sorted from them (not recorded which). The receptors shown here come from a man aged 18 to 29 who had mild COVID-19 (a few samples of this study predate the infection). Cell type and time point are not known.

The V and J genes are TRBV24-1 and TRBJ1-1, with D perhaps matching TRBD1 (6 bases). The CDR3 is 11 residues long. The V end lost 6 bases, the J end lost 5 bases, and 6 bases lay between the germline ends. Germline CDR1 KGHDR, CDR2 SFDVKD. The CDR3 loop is CATSQGTEAFF. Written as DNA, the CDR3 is TGTGCCACCAGTCAGGGGACTGAAGCTTTCTTT.

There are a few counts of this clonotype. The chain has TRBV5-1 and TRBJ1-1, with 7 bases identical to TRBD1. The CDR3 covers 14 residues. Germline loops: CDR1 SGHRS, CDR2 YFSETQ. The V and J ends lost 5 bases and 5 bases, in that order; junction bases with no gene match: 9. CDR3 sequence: CASSYRGARTEAFF. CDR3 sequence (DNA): TGCGCCAGCAGTTACAGGGGAGCGCGGACTGAAGCTTTCTTT.

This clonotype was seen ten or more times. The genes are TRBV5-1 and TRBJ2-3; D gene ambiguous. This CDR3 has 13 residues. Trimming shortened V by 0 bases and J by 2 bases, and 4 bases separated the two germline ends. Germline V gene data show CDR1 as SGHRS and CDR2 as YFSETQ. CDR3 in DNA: TGCGCCAGCAGCTTGGGACTCACAGATACGCAGTATTTT. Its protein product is CASSLGLTDTQYF.

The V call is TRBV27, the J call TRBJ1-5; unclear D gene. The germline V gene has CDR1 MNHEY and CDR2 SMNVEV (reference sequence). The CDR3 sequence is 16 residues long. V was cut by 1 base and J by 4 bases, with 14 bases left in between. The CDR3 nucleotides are TGTGCCAGCAGTTTATTATCGCATGGCAGGAATCAGCCCCAGCATTTT. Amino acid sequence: CASSLLSHGRNQPQHF.

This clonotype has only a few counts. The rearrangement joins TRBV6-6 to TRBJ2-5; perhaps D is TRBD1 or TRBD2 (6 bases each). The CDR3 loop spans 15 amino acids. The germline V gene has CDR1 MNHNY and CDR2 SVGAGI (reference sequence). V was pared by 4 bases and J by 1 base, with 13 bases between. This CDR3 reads CASSSRGRLQETQYF. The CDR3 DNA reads TGTGCCAGCAGTTCCCGGGGGCGGCTCCAAGAGACCCAGTACTTC.

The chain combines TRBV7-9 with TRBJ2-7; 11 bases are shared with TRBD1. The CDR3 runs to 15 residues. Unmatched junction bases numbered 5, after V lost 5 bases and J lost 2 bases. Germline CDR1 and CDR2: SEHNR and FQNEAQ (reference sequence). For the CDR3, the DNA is TGTGCCAGCAGCCCAGGACAGGGGGCCCCCTACGAGCAGTACTTC. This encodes CASSPGQGAPYEQYF.

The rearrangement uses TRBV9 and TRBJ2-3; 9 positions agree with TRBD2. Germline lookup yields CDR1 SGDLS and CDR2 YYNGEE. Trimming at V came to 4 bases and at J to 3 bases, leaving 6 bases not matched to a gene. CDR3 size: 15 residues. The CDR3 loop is CASSYSGGDTDTQYF. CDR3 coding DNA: TGTGCCAGCAGCTATAGCGGGGGAGATACAGATACGCAGTATTTT.

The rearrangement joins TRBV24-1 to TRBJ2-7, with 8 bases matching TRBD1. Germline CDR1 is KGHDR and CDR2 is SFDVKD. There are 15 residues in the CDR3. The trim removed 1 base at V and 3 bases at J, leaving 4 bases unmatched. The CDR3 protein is CATSDLQGGFYEQYF. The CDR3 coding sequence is TGTGCCACCAGTGATTTACAGGGGGGATTCTACGAGCAGTACTTC.

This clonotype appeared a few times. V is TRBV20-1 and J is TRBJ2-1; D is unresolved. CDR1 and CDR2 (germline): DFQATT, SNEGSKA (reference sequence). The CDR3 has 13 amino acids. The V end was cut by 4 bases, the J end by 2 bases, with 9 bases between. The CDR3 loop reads CSAKPTAYNEQFF. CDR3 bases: TGCAGTGCTAAACCCACAGCCTACAATGAGCAGTTCTTC.

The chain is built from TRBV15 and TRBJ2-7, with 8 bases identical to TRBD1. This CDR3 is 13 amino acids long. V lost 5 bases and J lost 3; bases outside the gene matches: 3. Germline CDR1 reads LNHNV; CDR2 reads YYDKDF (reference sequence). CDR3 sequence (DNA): TGTGCCACCAGCGGGGGACAGGTCTACGAGCAGTACTTC. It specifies CATSGGQVYEQYF.

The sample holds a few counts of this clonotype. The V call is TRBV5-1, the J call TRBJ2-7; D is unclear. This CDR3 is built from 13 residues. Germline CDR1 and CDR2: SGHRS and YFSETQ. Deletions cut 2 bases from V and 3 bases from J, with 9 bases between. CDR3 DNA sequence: TGCGCCAGCAGCTTAGGTTCTAACTACGAGCAGTACTTC. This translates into CASSLGSNYEQYF.

In nucleotides, the CDR3 is TGTGCCACCAGCAGAGTTTCTTTGAACACTGAAGCTTTCTTT. Residues: CATSRVSLNTEAFF. V is TRBV15 and J is TRBJ1-1; D call uncertain. V lost 1 base and J lost 0, with 6 bases in between. The germline V gene encodes CDR1 LNHNV and CDR2 YYDKDF (reference sequence). This CDR3 contains 14 residues.

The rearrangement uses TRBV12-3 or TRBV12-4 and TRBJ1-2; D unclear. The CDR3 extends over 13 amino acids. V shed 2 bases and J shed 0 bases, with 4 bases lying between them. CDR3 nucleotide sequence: TGTGCCAGCAGTTTACCGGCTAACTATGGCTACACCTTC. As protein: CASSLPANYGYTF.

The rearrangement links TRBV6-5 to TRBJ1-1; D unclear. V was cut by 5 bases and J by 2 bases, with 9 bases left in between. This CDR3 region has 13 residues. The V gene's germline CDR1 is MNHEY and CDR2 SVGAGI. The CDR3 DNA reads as TGTGCCAGCAGTGCGTACCACAACACTGAAGCTTTCTTT. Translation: CASSAYHNTEAFF.

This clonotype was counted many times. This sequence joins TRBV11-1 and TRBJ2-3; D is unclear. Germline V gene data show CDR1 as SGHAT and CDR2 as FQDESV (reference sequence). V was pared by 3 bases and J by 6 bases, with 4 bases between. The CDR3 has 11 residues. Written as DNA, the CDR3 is TGTGCCAGCAGCTTTTCGGATACGCAGTATTTT. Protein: CASSFSDTQYF.

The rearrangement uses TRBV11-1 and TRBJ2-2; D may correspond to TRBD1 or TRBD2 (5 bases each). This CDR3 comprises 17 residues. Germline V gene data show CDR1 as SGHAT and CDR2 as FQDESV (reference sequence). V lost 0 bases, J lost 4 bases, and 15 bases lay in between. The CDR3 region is CASSLAHEGLTTGELFF. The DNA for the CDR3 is TGTGCCAGCAGCTTAGCGCACGAGGGGCTAACCACCGGGGAGCTGTTTTTT.

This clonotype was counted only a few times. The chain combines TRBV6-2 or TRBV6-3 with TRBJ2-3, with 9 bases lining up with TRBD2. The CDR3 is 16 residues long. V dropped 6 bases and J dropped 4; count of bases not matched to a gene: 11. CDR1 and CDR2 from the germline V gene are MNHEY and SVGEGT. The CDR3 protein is CASSPKRGAVADTQYF. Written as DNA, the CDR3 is TGTGCCAGCAGCCCTAAGCGGGGGGCCGTGGCAGATACGCAGTATTTT.

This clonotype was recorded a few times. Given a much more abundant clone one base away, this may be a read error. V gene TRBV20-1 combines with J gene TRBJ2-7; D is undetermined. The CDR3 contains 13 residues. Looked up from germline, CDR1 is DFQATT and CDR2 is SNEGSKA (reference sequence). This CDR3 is CSSRLGHAYEQYF. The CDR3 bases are TGCAGTTCTAGGCTGGGCCATGCCTACGAGCAGTACTTC.

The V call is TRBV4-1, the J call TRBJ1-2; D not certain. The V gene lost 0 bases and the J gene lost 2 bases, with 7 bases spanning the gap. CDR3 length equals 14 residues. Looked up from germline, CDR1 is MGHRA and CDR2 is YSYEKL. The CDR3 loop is CASSQESENYGYTF. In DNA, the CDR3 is TGCGCCAGCAGCCAAGAGTCGGAGAACTATGGCTACACCTTC.

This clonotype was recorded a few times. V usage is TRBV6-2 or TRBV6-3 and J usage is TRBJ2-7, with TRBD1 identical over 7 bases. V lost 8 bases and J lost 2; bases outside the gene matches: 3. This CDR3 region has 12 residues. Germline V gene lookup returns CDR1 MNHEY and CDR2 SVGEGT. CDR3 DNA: TGTGCCAGCCGGACAGGAACCTACGAGCAGTACTTC. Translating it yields CASRTGTYEQYF.

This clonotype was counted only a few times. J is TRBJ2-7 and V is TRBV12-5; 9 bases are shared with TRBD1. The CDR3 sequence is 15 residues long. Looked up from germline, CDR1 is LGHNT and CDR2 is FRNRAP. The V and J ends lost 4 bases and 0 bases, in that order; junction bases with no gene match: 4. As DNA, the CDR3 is TGTGCTAGTGGTTGGACAGGGGTGAGCTCCTACGAGCAGTACGTC. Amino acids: CASGWTGVSSYEQYV.

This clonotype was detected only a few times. CDR3 nucleotides: TGCGCCAGCAGCCAAGAAAGACGGACGGGACAGCTGATGAACACTGAAGCTTTCTTT. It specifies CASSQERRTGQLMNTEAFF. The chain has TRBV4-3 and TRBJ1-1, with 7 bases aligning to TRBD1. CDR1 is LGHNA, CDR2 YSLEER, per germline. The CDR3 loop spans 19 amino acids. V shed 0 bases and J 0 bases; nucleotides not matched to a gene: 13.

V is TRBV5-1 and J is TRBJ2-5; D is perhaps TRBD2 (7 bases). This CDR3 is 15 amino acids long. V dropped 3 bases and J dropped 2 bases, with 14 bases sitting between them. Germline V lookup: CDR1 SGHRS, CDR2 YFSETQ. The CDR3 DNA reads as TGCGCCAGCAGCTCCGAGGGGGGGTCTCAAGAGACCCAGTACTTC. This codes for CASSSEGGSQETQYF.